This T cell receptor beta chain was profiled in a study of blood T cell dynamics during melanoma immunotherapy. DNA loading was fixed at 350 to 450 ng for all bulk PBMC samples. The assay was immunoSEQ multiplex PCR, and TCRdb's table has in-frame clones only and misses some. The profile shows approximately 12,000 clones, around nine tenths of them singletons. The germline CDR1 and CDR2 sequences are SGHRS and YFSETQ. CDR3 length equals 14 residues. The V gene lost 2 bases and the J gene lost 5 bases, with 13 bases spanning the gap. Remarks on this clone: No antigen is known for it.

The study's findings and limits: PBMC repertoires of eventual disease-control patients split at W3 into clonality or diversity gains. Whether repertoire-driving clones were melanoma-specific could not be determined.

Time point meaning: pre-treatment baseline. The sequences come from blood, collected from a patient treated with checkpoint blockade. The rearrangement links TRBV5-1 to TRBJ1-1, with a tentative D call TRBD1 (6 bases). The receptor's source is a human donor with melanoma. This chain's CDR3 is CASSLPRQETEAFF. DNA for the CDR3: TGCGCCAGCAGCTTACCTAGACAGGAGACTGAAGCTTTCTTT.